Reported below is one TCR beta chain. The clone's antigen remains unknown. No base quality values were provided; no much bigger clone lies one nucleotide off. The sample is drawn from a study of Ad26.COV2.S vaccination and SARS-CoV-2 variants (dated by TCRdb to 2020 to 2023). With respect to the entire study: Vaccine-arm donors were drawn from COV1001, a multicentre, randomized, double-blind, placebo-controlled phase I-IIa trial of Ad26.COV2.S in healthy adults. Dosing of Ad26.COV2.S was intramuscular, at either 5x10^10 or 1x10^11 viral particles, delivered as one shot or as two shots spaced 56 days apart. TCRbeta repertoire sequencing served as the tool for gauging how specific and how broad the SARS-CoV-2-reactive T cell receptors were following Ad26.COV2.S vaccination. The TCR-sequenced set comprised around 30 samples: some 19 Ad26.COV2.S vaccine recipients, 5 placebo recipients and 8 SARS-CoV-2 convalescent individuals. Trial participants were randomized into five groups of five: low-dose or high-dose Ad26.COV2.S given once or twice, or placebo on both occasions. Blinding of investigators to trial group allocation was maintained during experiments and outcome assessment.

Per the publication, the treatment or condition label means: 15 to 20 received Ad26.COV2.S at low or high dose, single or two shots; about 5 received placebo; per-sample allocation not given. Repertoires of vaccine and placebo recipients were sequenced from samples collected on day 63 after the first injection. In Cohort 1b, some 25 adults aged 18-55 years were enrolled at a single site in Boston, USA, between 29 July and 7 August 2020. Ad26.COV2.S was a replication-incompetent adenovirus type 26 vector that expressed a prefusion-stabilized SARS-CoV-2 spike protein derived from the original Wuhan strain. Reading the germline V gene gives CDR1 LGHNA and CDR2 YSLEER. Taken from cysteine to phenylalanine, the CDR3 has 13 residues. Only the CDR3 portion is preserved as DNA: 39 bases, with reading frame beginning at the first base. V and J lose 0 bases and 7 bases, and a span of 7 bases separates them.

TCRbeta CDR3 regions were sequenced with the immunoSEQ Assay. After extraction, genomic DNA underwent amplification by bias-controlled multiplex PCR, followed by high-throughput sequencing. Regarding the original processing steps: Collapsing and filtering of sequences were performed to quantify the absolute abundance of each unique TCRbeta CDR3 region. T cell fraction was estimated by normalizing TCRbeta template counts to usable DNA, which was measured by amplifying reference genes present in all nucleated cells. Repertoire TCRs were annotated as SARS-CoV-2-specific when V gene, CDR3 amino acid sequence and J gene were exactly matched to a known reactive TCR set. The reference SARS-CoV-2 TCR set came from MIRA and was filtered for enrichment in COVID-19-positive ImmuneCODE repertoires, removing public or cross-reactive TCRs. Using the MIRA antigens, annotated TCRs were further analysed by specific ORF or by position within an ORF. Depth was the summed frequency of annotated unique rearrangements, while breadth was defined as annotated unique rearrangements over total unique productive rearrangements. Two-sided Wilcoxon rank-sum tests were applied when comparing TCR breadth between groups. Drawn from immuneACCESS, this table holds only the in-frame rearrangements with V and J called that TCRdb kept. Clones are partly lost; checked studies trace under half to an unresolved V gene and leave the rest unexplained. V and J calls and clone size are given by that table; D and trimming were obtained from the DNA. The sample table contains 400,000 to 500,000 clones; only one count was recorded for 75% to 90% of them. Over 2.5% of the sample rests with the top ten.

What the authors observed across the whole study: Compared with placebo recipients, Ad26.COV2.S recipients showed higher spike-specific TCR breadth (P = 0.0014). After vaccination, substantial breadth of spike-specific CD8+ and CD4+ T cell responses was reported. The study lacked the statistical power to compare responses across vaccine doses or regimens. Non-spike TCR breadth was comparable between vaccine and placebo recipients, consistent with the vaccine containing only spike. It was noted by the authors that total T cell responses may have been underestimated by the TCR breadth and depth analyses.

This receptor was identified in a person aged 18-60 years who received the Ad26.COV2.S COVID-19 vaccine or a placebo. The sequence is built from TRBV4-3 and TRBJ1-5; no D gene can be assigned with confidence. Material: peripheral blood, obtained in a trial of Ad26.COV2.S vaccine versus placebo. CDR3 region: CASSQDKGQPQHF. The nucleotide sequence reads as follows: TGCGCCAGCAGCCAAGATAAAGGCCAGCCCCAGCATTTT.